A single sample is the source of the 15 T cell receptor beta chains below, sequenced in a study of cytomegalovirus exposure and HLA in healthy donors. Vbeta (60) and Jbeta (13) primers were used in the PCR. TCRdb's copy holds only in-frame clones and misses some; the assay was immunoSEQ multiplex PCR. The sample carries hundreds of thousands of clones, over 75% recorded once. Sequencing was done on a sample of PBMCs. The receptors derive from a girl aged 2-15 years in good health and CMV-seronegative.

The V gene is TRBV30, the J gene TRBJ2-7, with TRBD1 matching over 7 bases. CDR3 size: 12 residues. Germline V gives CDR1 GTSNPN, CDR2 SVGIG (reference sequence). V lost 0 bases and J lost 6; bases outside the gene matches: 2. The CDR3 sequence is CAWSVAGGEQYF. The CDR3 nucleotides read TGTGCCTGGAGTGTAGCAGGGGGCGAGCAGTACTTC.

This clone appeared a few times. Written as DNA, the CDR3 is TGTGCCAGCAGCCAAGAAGGGCGTTGGACAGCTCAAGAGACCCAGTACTTC. This gives the protein CASSQEGRWTAQETQYF. This chain joins TRBV14 and TRBJ2-5; possibly TRBD1 for D (6 bases). Germline V gene sequence: CDR1 SGHDN, CDR2 FVKESK. This CDR3 region has 17 residues. V was pared by 0 bases and J by 2 bases, with 16 bases between.

The V and J genes are TRBV19 and TRBJ2-3, with no clear D. There are 16 residues in the CDR3. V gave up 7 bases and J gave up 4 bases, with 21 bases separating them. Germline V gene data show CDR1 as LNHDA and CDR2 as SQIVND (reference sequence). The CDR3 protein is CASNRRSTDISDTQYF. CDR3 coding DNA: TGTGCCAGTAATCGGAGATCAACCGATATCTCAGATACGCAGTATTTT.

This chain joins TRBV2 and TRBJ1-3; 7 bases fit TRBD1. With V trimmed by 7 bases and J by 7 bases, 19 bases remained unmatched. The CDR3 is made up of 17 amino acids. The germline CDR1 and CDR2 sequences are SNHLY and FYNNEI. This CDR3 reads CASTRDSGGRIVNTIYF. CDR3 coding DNA: TGTGCCAGCACCCGAGATTCAGGGGGTAGGATAGTCAACACCATATATTTT. The whole variable domain, filled in from reference TRBV2 and TRBJ1-3, reads EPEVTQTPSHQVTQMGQEVILRCVPISNHLYFYWYRQILGQKVEFLVSFYNNEISEKSEIFDDQFSVERPDGSNFTLKIRSTKLEDSAMYFCASTRDSGGRIVNTIYFGEGSWLTVV.

The chain recombines TRBV21-1 with TRBJ2-3; TRBD2 is taken as the D call from the table, unchecked against the DNA. TRBV21-1 is a pseudogene. The CDR3 covers 15 residues. In DNA, the CDR3 is TGTGCCAGCAGCAAAGCTGGAGCGGGGGCCGGTACGCAGTATTTT. Its translation: CASSKAGAGAGTQYF.

The genes are TRBV9 and TRBJ1-3; TRBD1 matches at 7 bases. Germline V gives CDR1 SGDLS, CDR2 YYNGEE. The CDR3 totals 16 residues. V shed 4 bases, J shed 0 bases, and the junction held 7 bases outside the gene matches. The CDR3 spells CASSRDSPFSGNTIYF. The CDR3 coding sequence is TGTGCCAGCAGCAGGGACAGTCCCTTCTCTGGAAACACCATATATTTT.

This clone was picked up one time. This chain uses TRBV28 with TRBJ2-1, with 10 bases matching TRBD2. Germline assignment: CDR1 MDHEN and CDR2 SYDVKM. J was trimmed by 3 bases and V by 4 bases; bases with no gene match: 6. This CDR3 is built from 16 residues. CDR3: CASSSSSGGGYNEQFF. The CDR3 region has the DNA TGTGCCAGCAGTTCCTCTAGCGGGGGAGGCTACAATGAGCAGTTCTTC.

This clone appeared a single time. The genes are TRBV4-2 and TRBJ2-7, with a possible D match to TRBD1 (5 bases). The CDR3 length is 16 residues. Trimming removed 0 bases from V and 5 bases from J, with 17 bases in between. The germline V gene encodes CDR1 LGHNA and CDR2 YNFKEQ. This CDR3 is CASSQERGSAPHEQYF. The CDR3 DNA follows: TGTGCCAGCAGCCAAGAAAGGGGATCGGCCCCCCACGAGCAGTACTTC.

The rearrangement uses TRBV27 and TRBJ2-1, with TRBD1 identical over 7 bases. The J segment lost 4 bases and the V segment lost 1 base, leaving 16 bases of the junction unmatched. The CDR3 consists of 19 residues. Germline V CDR1 and CDR2: MNHEY, SMNVEV (reference sequence). Here the CDR3 DNA reads TGTGCCAGCAGTTTATTGTCTACCACCGGGACAGCCTTTTACAATGAGCAGTTCTTC. Amino acids: CASSLLSTTGTAFYNEQFF.

J is TRBJ1-6 and V is TRBV2; D not certain. The CDR3 totals 15 residues. V shed 3 bases and J shed 6 bases, with 12 bases lying between them. The germline V gene encodes CDR1 SNHLY and CDR2 FYNNEI. In DNA, the CDR3 is TGTGCCAGCAGTGATCGAGGAGTCGGTAATTCACCCCTCCACTTT. This codes for CASSDRGVGNSPLHF.

This sequence joins TRBV27 and TRBJ2-7; no clear D. The CDR3 runs 11 residues. Germline V lookup: CDR1 MNHEY, CDR2 SMNVEV (reference sequence). Trimming cost V 7 bases and J 2 bases, with 6 bases left between them. DNA for the CDR3: TGTGCCAGCACCCTAACCTACGAGCAGTACTTC. It yields the protein CASTLTYEQYF.

This clone was counted a single time. CDR3 amino acids: CASSQELGQGADIQYF. In nucleotides, the CDR3 is TGTGCCAGCAGCCAAGAACTGGGACAGGGGGCGGACATTCAGTACTTC. The gene calls are TRBV4-2 and TRBJ2-4; 12 nucleotides match TRBD1. Per germline, CDR1 LGHNA and CDR2 YNFKEQ. CDR3 length: 16 amino acids. Trimming took 0 bases from V and 8 from J; bases not matched to a gene: 5.

DNA for the CDR3: TGTGCCAGTAGTGCCCCGGGGGTGGGGGCCAACGTCCTGACTTTC. Amino acid sequence: CASSAPGVGANVLTF. The rearrangement links TRBV19 to TRBJ2-6, with D possibly being TRBD2 (6 bases). Trimming removed 5 bases from V and 4 bases from J, with 12 bases in between. The length of the CDR3 is 15 residues. Germline assignment: CDR1 LNHDA and CDR2 SQIVND (reference sequence).

The V and J genes are TRBV10-3 and TRBJ2-7; a weak D match, TRBD2 (6 bases). This CDR3 has 13 residues. CDR1 and CDR2 (germline): ENHRY, SYGVKD. Trimming took 6 bases from V and 2 from J, leaving 11 bases between them. CDR3 protein: CAISRDLTYEQYF. In DNA, the CDR3 is TGTGCCATCAGCCGGGACTTGACCTACGAGCAGTACTTC.

The V gene is TRBV27, the J gene TRBJ1-1; D possibly corresponds to TRBD1 (5 bases). Trimming removed 4 bases from V and 0 bases from J, with 9 bases in between. The germline V gene has CDR1 MNHEY and CDR2 SMNVEV (reference sequence). CDR3 length equals 14 residues. Here the CDR3 reads CASSSSRVNTEAFF. The CDR3 DNA reads TGTGCCAGCAGTTCCTCCAGGGTGAACACTGAAGCTTTCTTT.